This note documents a single T cell receptor (beta chain) sequence. This clonotype was seen ten or more times. Its antigen is not yet known. One base away there is no much larger clone; base qualities are not given. Stable hyperthyroidism was defined as no progression to ophthalmopathy within 18 months of follow-up. The hyperthyroidism patients were 18 to 65 years old and newly diagnosed, with a disease duration of less than 2 months. Patients with other autoimmune diseases, uncontrolled infections, pregnancy or lactation were excluded. Clinical symptoms, serum thyroxine, TRAb, thyroid ultrasound and orbital computed tomography were used for diagnosis. Using Ficoll-Paque density gradient centrifugation, PBMCs were isolated from about 9.4 ml of fresh peripheral blood. Total RNA was extracted using Trizol reagent, and RNA quality was checked on an Agilent 2100 Bioanalyzer. Reading from cysteine to phenylalanine, the CDR3 counts 17 amino acids. CDR3 DNA is the only sequence kept; it has 51 bases, read in frame from the first base. The germline V and J ends show losses of 2 bases and 4 bases respectively, and no gene match explains 13 bases of the junction. As encoded in the germline V gene, CDR1 is MNHEY while CDR2 is SVGEGT.

These data are taken from a study of Graves' ophthalmopathy and Graves' hyperthyroidism (dated by TCRdb to 2016 to 2019). Broadly, across the study: Peripheral blood samples were taken at the time of initial diagnosis, before any treatment was given. The study used signatures of the TCR beta repertoire to tell Graves' ophthalmopathy apart from Graves' hyperthyroidism and to predict which patients would progress to ophthalmopathy. In total, around 130 blood samples were TCR-sequenced: approximately 42 ophthalmopathy, around 75 hyperthyroidism and about 17 hyperthyroidism-to-ophthalmopathy patients. To explore V-J signatures distinguishing ophthalmopathy from hyperthyroidism, a discovery set of some 100 patients (more than 40 ophthalmopathy, over 55 stable hyperthyroidism) was enrolled. An independent validation cohort was composed of roughly 19 hyperthyroidism patients and over 15 patients who later progressed from hyperthyroidism to ophthalmopathy. In roughly 6 hyperthyroidism patients, the T-cell repertoire of thyroid tissue was compared with the T-cell repertoire of blood. Following sampling, methimazole starting at 30 mg daily was administered to hyperthyroidism patients, and high-dose intravenous methylprednisolone was administered to ophthalmopathy patients. For training and testing, the 80 to 100 patients in the discovery cohort were randomly divided in a 7:3 ratio. The full study reports these points: No statistical method was used to set the sample size in advance, and the investigators knew which group each participant was assigned to. Among expanded thyroid clonotypes with frequency above 0.001, most also showed up in blood, which suggests that blood repertoires may reflect the thyroid immune response. Ophthalmopathy was separated from stable hyperthyroidism by the 13-signature model with more than 85% sensitivity and around 81% specificity in cross-validation and with 80%/75% in the test set. In validation, the model predicted ophthalmopathy progression with more than 70% sensitivity and roughly 72% specificity; roughly 12 predicted patients were CT-confirmed with GO in a median of roughly 6.8 months.

TCR beta CDR3 regions were amplified from RNA transcripts for repertoire sequencing. The first round was an RT-PCR using HTBI primers with the Qiagen OneStep RT-PCR kit, and this first round was followed by a second-round multiplex PCR, then size selection and purification. Libraries were sequenced paired-end with 100 bp reads on an Illumina HiSeq2000. Regarding the original processing steps: Reads were processed with SOAPnuke, discarding reads with adapters, uncalled bases, mean Phred below 15, or no exact constant-primer or identifier match. COPE v1.2.5 was used to merge high-quality paired reads. Each unique nucleotide sequence was defined as a clonotype, and clonotypes were aligned to IMGT TRB V, D and J references with MiTCR v1.1. The analysis was limited to V-J combinations with a frequency above 0.0001, which together covered approximately 99% of repertoires. For each V-J combination, a TCR clonal expansion and chaos score was defined as F50 clonal expansion divided by the chaos observed in the TCRdist matrix. Features were reduced by Welch's t-statistics and random forest to roughly 14 V-J combinations, which fed a naive Bayes classifier. The similarity between thyroid and blood repertoires was quantified using the Morisita-Horn index. TCRdb handled the public reads itself, with Q25 trimming in fastp and clone calling in MiXCR, and kept productive beta chains. A single entry per CDR3 protein holds the most common genes and DNA from its merged rows. What appears here as the V and J calls and clone size reflects TCRdb's work, not the paper's. This sample gives roughly 410,000 distinct CDR3 sequences in total; roughly 14% of them show up just once. Of the sample, about 7.3% falls within the top ten clones.

The TCR sequence derives from a woman younger than 35 with stable Graves' hyperthyroidism. Donor details come from another sample of the same person, matched by shared clones. Sequenced sample: peripheral blood. The rearranged segments are TRBV6-2 or TRBV6-3 and TRBJ1-2; the junction holds 7 bases that match TRBD1. The CDR3: CASSYLTGVLGVYGYTF. The nucleotide sequence reads TGTGCCAGCAGTTACCTAACAGGGGTCCTCGGGGTCTATGGCTACACCTTC.